What follows are 6 T cell receptor beta chains derived from one specimen sequenced in a study of long-term antiretroviral therapy in people with HIV. This was the immunoSEQ v3.0 assay at survey level. Assay used: immunoSEQ multiplex PCR; TCRdb lists only in-frame clones, some missing. Found here are 30,000 to 40,000 clones, 82% of them singletons; the top ten hold about 6%. Here the sequenced sample was unsorted PBMCs, taken 0.6 years after starting antiretroviral therapy. Every receptor here comes from a man younger than 30 with HIV.

This chain links TRBV11-1 with TRBJ2-5; 7 bases fit TRBD1. Germline V CDR1 and CDR2: SGHAT, FQDESV (reference sequence). The CDR3 runs 15 residues. V was pared by 4 bases and J by 5 bases, with 10 bases of the junction left unmatched. CDR3 in DNA: TGTGCCAGCAGCTCCTGGACAGGAGAAGGGGAGACCCAGTACTTC. Encoded protein: CASSSWTGEGETQYF.

This clone was seen more than once but under ten times. The chain couples TRBV28 to TRBJ2-7; a possible D gene is TRBD1 (6 bases). V dropped 8 bases and J dropped 3 bases, with 23 bases sitting between them. The CDR3 is 16 residues long. Germline V gene lookup returns CDR1 MDHEN and CDR2 SYDVKM. CDR3 DNA: TGTGCCAGCGGAGCTAACGACAGGCCAGCTATCTACGAGCAGTACTTC. Translated: CASGANDRPAIYEQYF.

This clone came up once. The chain has TRBV10-3 and TRBJ2-5, with TRBD2 matching 14 bases. The CDR3 is 15 amino acids. The germline gives CDR1 ENHRY, CDR2 SYGVKD. Unmatched junction bases numbered 4, after V lost 6 bases and J lost 4 bases. The CDR3 region is CAISGLAGGPETQYF. DNA of the CDR3: TGTGCCATCAGCGGACTAGCGGGAGGACCAGAGACCCAGTACTTC.

The rearrangement links TRBV7-6 to TRBJ2-2, with TRBD2 matching 10 bases. The J segment lost 2 bases and the V segment lost 4 bases, leaving 4 bases of the junction unmatched. CDR1 SGHVS and CDR2 FNYEAQ come from the germline V gene. CDR3 length: 16 amino acids. CDR3 sequence (DNA): TGTGCCAGCAGCTCCGGACTAGCGGATAACACCGGGGAGCTGTTTTTT. This translates into CASSSGLADNTGELFF. Combining the CDR3 with reference TRBV7-6 and TRBJ2-2 gives the whole variable domain GAGVSQSPRYKVTKRGQDVALRCDPISGHVSLYWYRQALGQGPEFLTYFNYEAQQDKSGLPNDRFSAERPEGSISTLTIQRTEQRDSAMYRCASSSGLADNTGELFFGEGSRLTVL.

This chain connects TRBV7-2 to TRBJ1-3; tentative D call: TRBD1 (5 bases). V lost 2 bases to trimming and J lost 3 bases, with 8 bases between them. The CDR3 contains 14 residues. Germline V gene lookup returns CDR1 SGHTA and CDR2 FQGNSA. CDR3 DNA sequence: TGTGCCAGCAGCTTATTGGGGGATGGAAACACCATATATTTT. Protein product: CASSLLGDGNTIYF.

This clone was picked up a small number of times. This chain links TRBV5-6 with TRBJ2-5, with 10 nucleotides matching TRBD1. The CDR3 contains 17 residues. The germline gives CDR1 SGHDT, CDR2 YYEEEE. The V and J ends lost 3 bases and 0 bases, in that order; junction bases with no gene match: 8. The CDR3 nucleotides read TGTGCCAGCAGCTCCCTCCCGACAGGGGGCTACCAAGAGACCCAGTACTTC. It translates to CASSSLPTGGYQETQYF. Full variable domain (remainder filled in from reference TRBV5-6 and TRBJ2-5): DAGVTQSPTHLIKTRGQQVTLRCSPKSGHDTVSWYQQALGQGPQFIFQYYEEEERQRGNFPDRFSGHQFPNYSSELNVNALLLGDSALYLCASSSLPTGGYQETQYFGPGTRLLVL.